This paragraph covers one T cell receptor beta chain sequence. Its antigen is currently unknown. The ends lost 6 bases at V and 4 bases at J; junction bases unmatched: 15. Germline V gene lookup returns CDR1 SNHLY and CDR2 FYNNEI. The CDR3 has 17 residues. The sample comes from a study of T cell responses to AZD1222 COVID-19 vaccine. Sequenced by immunoSEQ multiplex PCR; TCRdb stores in-frame clones only, minus some. Found here are about 150,000 clones, 80% to 90% of them singletons; the top ten hold 4.5% to 6.5%. Findings and limits, study-wide: Clonal diversity was possibly underestimated, and white British individuals and females predominated among donors. No repertoire was sampled before or during the peak T cell response, only after it. AZD1222 recipients seropositive at baseline numbered only six or seven. Vaccine-associated CD4 TCRs ranged over spike, dominating at 160-218 and 743-854.

The clonotype comes from an adult in good health. The rearrangement joins TRBV2 to TRBJ2-7, with 10 bases matching TRBD2. This specimen consisted of peripheral blood, obtained on day 0 of AZD1222 vaccination. The CDR3 DNA follows: TGTGCCAGCAGCCCCGTATGGGAAGCGGGGGGGCGGTACGAGCAGTACTTC. Amino acid sequence: CASSPVWEAGGRYEQYF.